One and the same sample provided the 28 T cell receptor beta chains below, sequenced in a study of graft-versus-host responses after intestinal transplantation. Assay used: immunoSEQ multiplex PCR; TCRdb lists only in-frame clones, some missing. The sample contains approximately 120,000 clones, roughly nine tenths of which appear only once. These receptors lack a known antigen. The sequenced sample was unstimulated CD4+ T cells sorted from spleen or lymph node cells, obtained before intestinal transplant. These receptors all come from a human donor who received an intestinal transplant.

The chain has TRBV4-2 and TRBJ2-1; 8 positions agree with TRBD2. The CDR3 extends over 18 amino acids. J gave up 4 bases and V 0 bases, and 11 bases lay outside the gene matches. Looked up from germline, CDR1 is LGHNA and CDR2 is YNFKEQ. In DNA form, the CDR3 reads TGTGCCAGCAGCCAAGAGGGCCCTGGCGGGGGGTTTTACAATGAGCAGTTCTTC. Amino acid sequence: CASSQEGPGGGFYNEQFF.

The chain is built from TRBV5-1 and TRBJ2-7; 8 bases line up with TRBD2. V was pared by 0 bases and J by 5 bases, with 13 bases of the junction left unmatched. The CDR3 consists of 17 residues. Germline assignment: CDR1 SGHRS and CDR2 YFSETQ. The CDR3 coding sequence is TGCGCCAGCAGCTTGGCGGGAGGGGTGGACCTCAATAACGAGCAGTACTTC. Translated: CASSLAGGVDLNNEQYF.

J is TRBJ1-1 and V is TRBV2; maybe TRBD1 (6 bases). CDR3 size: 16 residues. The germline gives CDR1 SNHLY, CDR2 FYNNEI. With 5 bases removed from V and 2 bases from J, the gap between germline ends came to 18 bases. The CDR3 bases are TGTGCCAGCAGTCCACGGGACATACGACTAAACACTGAAGCTTTCTTT. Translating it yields CASSPRDIRLNTEAFF.

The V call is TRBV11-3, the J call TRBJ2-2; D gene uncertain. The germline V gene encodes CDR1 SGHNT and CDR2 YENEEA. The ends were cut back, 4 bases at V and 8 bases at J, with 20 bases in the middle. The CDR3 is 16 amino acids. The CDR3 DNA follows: TGTGCCAGCAGCTATGGCCCCCGGATGGTAGCAGGGGAGCTGTTTTTT. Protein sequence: CASSYGPRMVAGELFF.

CDR3: CASSLAGGKETQYF. The CDR3, as DNA: TGTGCCAGCAGCTTGGCGGGGGGAAAAGAGACCCAGTACTTC. The chain recombines TRBV5-4 with TRBJ2-5; TRBD2 matches 7 bases. This CDR3 is built from 14 residues. V shed 0 bases, J shed 3 bases, and the junction held 2 bases outside the gene matches. From germline, CDR1 is SGHNT and CDR2 YYREEE (reference sequence).

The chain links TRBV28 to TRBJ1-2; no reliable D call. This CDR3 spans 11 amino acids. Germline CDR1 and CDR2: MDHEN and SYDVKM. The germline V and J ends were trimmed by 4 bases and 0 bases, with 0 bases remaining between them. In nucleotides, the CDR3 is TGTGCCAGCAGTTCTAACTATGGCTACACCTTC. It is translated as CASSSNYGYTF.

In nucleotides, the CDR3 is TGTGCCAGCACCCTGGACAGGGCCTCTGGAAACACCATATATTTT. Its protein product is CASTLDRASGNTIYF. The chain joins TRBV6-1 to TRBJ1-3; 8 bases are a match to TRBD1. The CDR3 spans 15 residues. Trimming at V came to 7 bases and at J to 0 bases, leaving 5 bases not matched to a gene. Germline V lookup: CDR1 MNHNS, CDR2 SASEGT.

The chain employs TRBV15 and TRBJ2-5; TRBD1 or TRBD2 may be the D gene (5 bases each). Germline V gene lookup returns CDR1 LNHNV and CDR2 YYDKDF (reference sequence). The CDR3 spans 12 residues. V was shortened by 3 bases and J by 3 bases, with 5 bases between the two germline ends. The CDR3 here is CATSRGEETQYF. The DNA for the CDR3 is TGTGCCACCAGCAGGGGGGAAGAGACCCAGTACTTC.

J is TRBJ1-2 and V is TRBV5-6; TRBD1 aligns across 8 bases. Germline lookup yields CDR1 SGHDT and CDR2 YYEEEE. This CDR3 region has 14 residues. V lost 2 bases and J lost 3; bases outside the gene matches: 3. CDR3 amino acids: CASSFQGAHYGYTF. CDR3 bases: TGTGCCAGCAGCTTTCAGGGGGCCCACTATGGCTACACCTTC.

The CDR3 sequence is CASSVEGGGYSPLHF. DNA for the CDR3: TGTGCCAGCAGTGTTGAGGGAGGAGGCTATTCACCCCTCCACTTT. The chain joins TRBV6-1 to TRBJ1-6; no definite D call. From germline, CDR1 is MNHNS and CDR2 SASEGT. This CDR3 comprises 15 residues. Trimming left V 4 bases short and J 8 bases short, with 15 bases between.

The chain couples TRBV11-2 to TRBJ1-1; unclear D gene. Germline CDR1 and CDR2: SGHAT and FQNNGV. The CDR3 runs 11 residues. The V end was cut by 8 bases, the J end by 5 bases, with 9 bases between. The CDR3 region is CASGRRTEAFF. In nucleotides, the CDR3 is TGTGCCAGCGGGCGGAGGACTGAAGCTTTCTTT.

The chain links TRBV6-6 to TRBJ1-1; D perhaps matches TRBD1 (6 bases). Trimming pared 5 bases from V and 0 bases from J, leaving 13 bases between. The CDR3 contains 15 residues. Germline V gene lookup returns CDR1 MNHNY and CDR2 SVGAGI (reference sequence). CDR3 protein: CASSKEQGLNTEAFF. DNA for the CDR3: TGTGCCAGCAGTAAAGAACAGGGACTGAACACTGAAGCTTTCTTT.

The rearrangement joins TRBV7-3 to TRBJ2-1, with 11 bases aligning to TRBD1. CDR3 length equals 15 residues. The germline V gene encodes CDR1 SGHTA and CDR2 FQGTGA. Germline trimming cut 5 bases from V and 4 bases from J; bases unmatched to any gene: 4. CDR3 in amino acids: CASSLGQGGYNEQFF. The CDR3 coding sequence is TGTGCCAGCAGCCTGGGACAGGGGGGGTACAATGAGCAGTTCTTC.

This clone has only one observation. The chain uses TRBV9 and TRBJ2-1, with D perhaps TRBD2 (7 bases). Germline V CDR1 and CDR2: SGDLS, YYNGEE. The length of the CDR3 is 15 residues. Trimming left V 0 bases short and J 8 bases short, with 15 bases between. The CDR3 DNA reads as TGTGCCAGCAGCGTAGGTGGGGGGGGGCCCCATGAGCAGTTCTTC. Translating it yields CASSVGGGGPHEQFF.

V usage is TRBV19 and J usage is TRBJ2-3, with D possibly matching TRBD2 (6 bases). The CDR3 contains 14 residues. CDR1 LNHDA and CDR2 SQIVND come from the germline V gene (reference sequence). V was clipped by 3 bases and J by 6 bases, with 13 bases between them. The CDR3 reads CASSMRGAPDTQYF. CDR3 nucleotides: TGTGCCAGTAGTATGCGGGGCGCACCCGATACGCAGTATTTT. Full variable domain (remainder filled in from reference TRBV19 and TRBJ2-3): DGGITQSPKYLFRKEGQNVTLSCEQNLNHDAMYWYRQDPGQGLRLIYYSQIVNDFQKGDIAEGYSVSREKKESFPLTVTSAQKNPTAFYLCASSMRGAPDTQYFGPGTRLTVL.

Here the CDR3 reads CASSVTDRVNEQYF. The CDR3 nucleotides are TGTGCCAGCAGTGTAACGGACAGGGTAAACGAGCAGTACTTC. The V call is TRBV2, the J call TRBJ2-7; TRBD1 matches at 8 bases. The CDR3 totals 14 residues. Germline V gene sequence: CDR1 SNHLY, CDR2 FYNNEI. Trimming took 4 bases from V and 5 from J; bases not matched to a gene: 7.

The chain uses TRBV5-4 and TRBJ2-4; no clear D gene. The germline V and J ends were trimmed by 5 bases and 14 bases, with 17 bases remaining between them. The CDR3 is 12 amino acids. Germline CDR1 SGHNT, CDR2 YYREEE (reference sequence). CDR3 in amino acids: CASSTSPGPEYF. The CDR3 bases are TGTGCCAGCAGTACTTCTCCCGGGCCCGAGTACTTC.

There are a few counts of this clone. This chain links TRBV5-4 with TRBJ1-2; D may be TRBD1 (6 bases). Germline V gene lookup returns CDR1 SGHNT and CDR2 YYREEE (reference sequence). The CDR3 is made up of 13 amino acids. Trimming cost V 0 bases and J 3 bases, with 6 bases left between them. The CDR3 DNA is TGTGCCAGCAGCTTGGACAGGGACTATGGCTACACCTTC. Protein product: CASSLDRDYGYTF.

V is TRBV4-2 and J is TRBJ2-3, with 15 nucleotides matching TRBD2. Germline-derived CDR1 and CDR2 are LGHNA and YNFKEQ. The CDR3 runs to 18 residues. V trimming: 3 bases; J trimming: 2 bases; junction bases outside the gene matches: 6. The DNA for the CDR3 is TGTGCCAGCAGCCATGGGACTAGCGGGGGGAGGTACACAGATACGCAGTATTTT. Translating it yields CASSHGTSGGRYTDTQYF.

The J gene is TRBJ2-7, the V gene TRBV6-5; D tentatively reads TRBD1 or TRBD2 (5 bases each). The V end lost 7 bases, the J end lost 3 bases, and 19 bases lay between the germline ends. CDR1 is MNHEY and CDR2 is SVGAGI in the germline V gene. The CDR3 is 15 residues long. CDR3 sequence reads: CASKKGVGGGYEQYF. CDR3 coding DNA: TGTGCCAGCAAAAAAGGGGTTGGAGGAGGCTACGAGCAGTACTTC.

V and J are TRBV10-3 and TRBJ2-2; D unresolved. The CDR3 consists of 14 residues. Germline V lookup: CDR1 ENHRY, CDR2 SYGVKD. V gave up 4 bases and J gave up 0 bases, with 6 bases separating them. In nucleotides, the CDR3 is TGTGCCATCAGTGGAGGAGCGAACACCGGGGAGCTGTTTTTT. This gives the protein CAISGGANTGELFF.

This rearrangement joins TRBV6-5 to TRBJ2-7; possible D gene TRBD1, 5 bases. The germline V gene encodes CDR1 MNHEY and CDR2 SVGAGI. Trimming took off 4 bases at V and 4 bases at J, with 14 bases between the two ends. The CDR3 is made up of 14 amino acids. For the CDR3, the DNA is TGTGCCAGCAGTTTTGCCAGGGTCGGGTACGAGCAGTACTTC. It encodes CASSFARVGYEQYF.

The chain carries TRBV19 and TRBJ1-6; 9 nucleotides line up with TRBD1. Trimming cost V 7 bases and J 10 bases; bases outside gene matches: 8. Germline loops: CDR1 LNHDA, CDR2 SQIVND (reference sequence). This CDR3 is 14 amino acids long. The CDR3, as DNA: TGTGCCAGTACCTCGGAGGACAGGGGATCACCCCTCCACTTT. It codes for CASTSEDRGSPLHF. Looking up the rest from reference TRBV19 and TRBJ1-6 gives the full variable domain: DGGITQSPKYLFRKEGQNVTLSCEQNLNHDAMYWYRQDPGQGLRLIYYSQIVNDFQKGDIAEGYSVSREKKESFPLTVTSAQKNPTAFYLCASTSEDRGSPLHFGNGTRLTVT.

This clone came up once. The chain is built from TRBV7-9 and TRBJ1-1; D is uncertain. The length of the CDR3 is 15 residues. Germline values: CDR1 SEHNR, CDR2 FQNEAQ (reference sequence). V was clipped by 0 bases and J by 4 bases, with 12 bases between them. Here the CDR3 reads CASSLAIRGFTEAFF. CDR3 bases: TGTGCCAGCAGCTTAGCAATTCGGGGATTCACTGAAGCTTTCTTT.

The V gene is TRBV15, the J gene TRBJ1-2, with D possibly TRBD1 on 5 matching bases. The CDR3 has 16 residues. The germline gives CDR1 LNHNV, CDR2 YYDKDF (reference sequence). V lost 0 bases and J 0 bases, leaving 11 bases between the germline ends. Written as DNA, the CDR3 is TGTGCCACCAGCAGAGATTACGGGGCGGCTAACTATGGCTACACCTTC. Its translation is CATSRDYGAANYGYTF.

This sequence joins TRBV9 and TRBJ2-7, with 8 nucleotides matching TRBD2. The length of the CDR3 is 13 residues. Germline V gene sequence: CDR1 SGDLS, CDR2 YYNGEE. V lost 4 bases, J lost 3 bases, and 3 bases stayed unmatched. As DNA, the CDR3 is TGTGCCAGCAGCAAGGGGACTAGCTACGAGCAGTACTTC. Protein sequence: CASSKGTSYEQYF.

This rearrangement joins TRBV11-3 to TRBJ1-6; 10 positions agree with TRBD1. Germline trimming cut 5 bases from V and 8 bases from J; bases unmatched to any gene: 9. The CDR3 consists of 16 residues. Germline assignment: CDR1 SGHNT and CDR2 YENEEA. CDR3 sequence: CASSPAFDRGHSPLHF. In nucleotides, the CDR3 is TGTGCCAGCAGCCCCGCATTCGACAGGGGGCATTCACCCCTCCACTTT.

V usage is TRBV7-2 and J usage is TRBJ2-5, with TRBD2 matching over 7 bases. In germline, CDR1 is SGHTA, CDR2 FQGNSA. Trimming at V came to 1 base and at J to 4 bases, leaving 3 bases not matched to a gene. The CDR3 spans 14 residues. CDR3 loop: CASSLVAGVETQYF. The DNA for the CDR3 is TGTGCCAGCAGCTTAGTGGCGGGGGTAGAGACCCAGTACTTC.